These T cell receptor beta chains were read from a single sample in a study of technical replicates of blood from a handful of donors. Libraries were prepared by immunoSEQ multiplex PCR; TCRdb keeps only in-frame clonotypes and omits some of them. The sample carries about 78,000 clones, roughly 93% recorded once. Sequenced sample: T cells isolated from PBMCs. All receptors come from a human donor in good health. Both conserved end residues are part of each CDR3. Each record gives: D gene, J gene, clone size, V gene, CDR3 DNA, CDR3 protein. D genes are given only for firm matches. Some rows mark clone size as missing; the rest say once, few, many or name a class of expanded clone.

TRBD2,TRBJ2-3,.,TRBV19,TGTGCCAGTAGTACGGGACTAGCGGGAGGCCCTGGAGGTACGCAGTATTTT,CASSTGLAGGPGGTQYF
TRBD2,TRBJ2-1,once,TRBV7-3,TGTGCCAGCAGCTTAGGGCTAGCGGGCAGCTATGAGCAGTTCTTC,CASSLGLAGSYEQFF
.,TRBJ1-5,.,TRBV9,TGTGCCAGCAGCGTTGAGGGATGGAGCAATCAGCCCCAGCATTTT,CASSVEGWSNQPQHF
TRBD2,TRBJ2-7,once,TRBV5-1,TGCGCCAGCAGCTTGGCCTTAGCGGGAGGGCCTGATGAGCAGTACTTC,CASSLALAGGPDEQYF
.,TRBJ2-2,.,TRBV5-1,TGCGCCAGCAGCTTCCAACGGACTCGTACCGGGGAGCTGTTTTTT,CASSFQRTRTGELFF
.,TRBJ2-3,.,TRBV9,TGTGCCAGCAGCGTAGCGAGGGCAGGGACTGGCACAGATACGCAGTATTTT,CASSVARAGTGTDTQYF
TRBD2,TRBJ2-2,.,TRBV11-2,TGTGCCAGCAGCTCCCGGGTAGCGGGAGGGTTGAACACCGGGGAGCTGTTTTTT,CASSSRVAGGLNTGELFF
.,TRBJ1-2,.,TRBV11-3,TGTGCCAGCAGCTTTACAGGGAAGGTTAACTATGGCTACACCTTC,CASSFTGKVNYGYTF
.,TRBJ1-2,.,TRBV13,TGTGCCAGCAGCCACGTACAGGGCGGCTACACCTTC,CASSHVQGGYTF
TRBD1,TRBJ2-4,.,TRBV9,TGTGCCAGCAGCCCGAGCAGTGGGACAGGGTATACCAAAAACATTCAGTACTTC,CASSPSSGTGYTKNIQYF
TRBD1,TRBJ1-1,.,TRBV29-1,TGCAGCGTTGTACAGGGGGCTGAGACTGAAGCTTTCTTT,CSVVQGAETEAFF
TRBD1,TRBJ1-4,.,TRBV14,TGTGCCAGCAGCTACAGGGGGTTAAATGAAAAACTGTTTTTT,CASSYRGLNEKLFF
.,TRBJ1-3,.,TRBV7-3,TGTGCCAGCAGCCCGTTAGGAGGCTCTGGAAACACCATATATTTT,CASSPLGGSGNTIYF
.,TRBJ1-1,once,TRBV11-2,TGTGCCAGCAGCTTAGATAACAGTCCTGTGACTGAAGCTTTCTTT,CASSLDNSPVTEAFF
TRBD2,TRBJ2-1,.,TRBV27,TGTGCCAGCAGCGGACTCGGTAGCGGGAGGGACAATGAGCAGTTCTTC,CASSGLGSGRDNEQFF
.,TRBJ1-1,.,TRBV28,TGTGCCAGCAGTTTAATCTTTACGGGAGACACTGAAGCTTTCTTT,CASSLIFTGDTEAFF
.,TRBJ2-2,.,TRBV6-7,TGTGCCAGCAGTTACTCATACATCAGGGCGAACACCGGGGAGCTGTTTTTT,CASSYSYIRANTGELFF
TRBD1,TRBJ1-2,.,TRBV19,TGTGCCAGTAGTATCCAGACAGGGTCCGGCTATGGCTACACCTTC,CASSIQTGSGYGYTF
TRBD2,TRBJ2-1,.,TRBV10-3,TGTGCCATCAGTGAGCCTGCCGGGAGGAATGAGCAGTTCTTC,CAISEPAGRNEQFF